These 32 T cell receptor beta chains came from one sample sequenced in a study of shared clonotypes between healthy human individuals. Terminally differentiated effector memory CD45RA+ cells were excluded by CCR7 positive selection of CD45RO-negative cells. The method was immunoSEQ multiplex PCR; TCRdb's version includes in-frame clones alone and lacks a portion of them. The sample yields some 2,000,000 clones, just under 95% seen once. What was sequenced was naive CD8+ T cells sorted from blood. The receptors come from a man younger than 30 in good health.

The chain recombines TRBV4-1 with TRBJ2-7, with 10 bases identical to TRBD2. The CDR3 has 15 residues. V trimming: 1 base; J trimming: 7 bases; junction bases outside the gene matches: 7. Germline V gene data show CDR1 as MGHRA and CDR2 as YSYEKL. CDR3 bases: TGCGCCAGCAGCCAAGCCGGGACTAGCGATAGGGAGCAGTACTTC. As protein: CASSQAGTSDREQYF.

The chain couples TRBV27 to TRBJ2-5; the match to TRBD2 covers 9 bases. Germline-derived CDR1 and CDR2 are MNHEY and SMNVEV (reference sequence). The CDR3 contains 14 residues. V lost 6 bases, J lost 3 bases, and 5 bases stayed unmatched. This chain's CDR3 is CASRRLAVEETQYF. DNA for the CDR3: TGTGCCAGCAGACGACTAGCGGTAGAAGAGACCCAGTACTTC.

The CDR3: CASSLGLAGSTRYGEQFF. Here the CDR3 DNA reads TGTGCCAGCAGCTTGGGACTAGCGGGATCAACACGTTATGGTGAGCAGTTCTTC. This chain connects TRBV7-8 to TRBJ2-1, with TRBD2 identical over 13 bases. The germline V gene has CDR1 SGHVS and CDR2 FQNEAQ. The CDR3 is 18 amino acids. V was clipped by 3 bases and J by 9 bases; unmatched bases: 14. Using reference TRBV7-8 and TRBJ2-1 for the parts outside the CDR3, the full variable domain is GAGVSQSPRYKVAKRGQDVALRCDPISGHVSLFWYQQALGQGPEFLTYFQNEAQLDKSGLPSDRFFAERPEGSVSTLKIQRTQQEDSAVYLCASSLGLAGSTRYGEQFFGPGTRLTVL.

About this clone: This sample also contains other DNA sequences that code for the same CDR3. The rearrangement uses TRBV7-9 and TRBJ1-3; D is unresolved. V shed 1 base and J shed 0 bases, with 10 bases lying between them. The CDR3 sequence is 16 residues long. CDR1 SEHNR and CDR2 FQNEAQ come from the germline V gene (reference sequence). The CDR3 sequence is CASSLGAEGSGNTIYF. DNA for the CDR3: TGTGCCAGCAGCTTAGGGGCCGAAGGCTCTGGAAACACCATATATTTT.

The J gene is TRBJ1-4, the V gene TRBV28; 7 bases map to TRBD1. Trimming at V came to 3 bases and at J to 8 bases, leaving 12 bases not matched to a gene. Germline CDR1 reads MDHEN; CDR2 reads SYDVKM. The CDR3 covers 16 residues. The CDR3 reads CASSLAQGVLGEKLFF. CDR3 in DNA: TGTGCCAGCAGTTTGGCCCAGGGGGTCTTGGGGGAAAAACTGTTTTTT.

The table lists this clone with a count of one. This sample also contains other DNA sequences that code for the same CDR3. In DNA, the CDR3 is TGTGCCAGCAGTTTAGCTAGCGGGGGGGCTTACGAGCAGTACTTC. The encoded protein is CASSLASGGAYEQYF. The V and J genes are TRBV27 and TRBJ2-7; 12 nucleotides line up with TRBD2. Trimming at V came to 2 bases and at J to 4 bases, leaving 3 bases not matched to a gene. The germline gives CDR1 MNHEY, CDR2 SMNVEV (reference sequence). The CDR3 sequence is 15 residues long.

This sequence joins TRBV23-1 and TRBJ2-7; D possibly corresponds to TRBD2 (5 bases). TRBV23-1 is treated as an ORF (open reading frame) with a function not yet certain. The CDR3 has 14 residues. V gave up 1 base and J gave up 2 bases, with 9 bases separating them. The CDR3 DNA reads TGCGCCAGCAGTCAATGCGGGTTACCCTACGAGCAGTACTTC. Translated: CASSQCGLPYEQYF.

The genes are TRBV10-2 and TRBJ1-5; 8 bases fit TRBD1. CDR3 size: 13 residues. Germline values: CDR1 WSHSY, CDR2 SAAADI. Losses at the gene ends were 4 bases for V and 7 bases for J; bases not matched to a gene: 3. The CDR3 DNA is TGCGCCAGCAGTGCGGCAGGGGGCCAGCCCCAGCATTTT. Translated: CASSAAGGQPQHF.

V and J are TRBV14 and TRBJ2-5, with a weak D call TRBD2 (5 bases). The CDR3 has 15 residues. Germline values: CDR1 SGHDN, CDR2 FVKESK. The V and J ends lost 1 base and 3 bases respectively, with 12 bases between them. CDR3 sequence: CASSQVGLSKETQYF. The DNA of the CDR3 is TGTGCCAGCAGCCAAGTAGGACTTAGCAAAGAGACCCAGTACTTC.

The chain combines TRBV30 with TRBJ1-1, with a possible D match to TRBD1 (5 bases). The CDR3 spans 12 residues. Germline CDR1 and CDR2: GTSNPN and SVGIG (reference sequence). Trimming removed 5 bases at V and 4 bases at J, with 11 bases between. This chain's CDR3 is CAWEGVGTEAFF. The DNA for the CDR3 is TGTGCCTGGGAAGGGGTCGGCACTGAAGCTTTCTTT.

Only one count was recorded for this clone. V and J are TRBV6-1 and TRBJ1-1; D remains ambiguous. CDR3 length equals 13 residues. Trimming pared 4 bases from V and 7 bases from J, leaving 13 bases between. Germline-derived CDR1 and CDR2 are MNHNS and SASEGT. CDR3 nucleotide sequence: TGTGCCAGCAGTGTCCGGACCCTTTTTGAAGCTTTCTTT. It yields the protein CASSVRTLFEAFF.

This chain uses TRBV21-1 with TRBJ2-7; no check of the table's D call, TRBD1, against the DNA was made. TRBV21-1 counts as a pseudogene. There are 14 residues in the CDR3. The CDR3 region is CASSARQRTYEQYF. In DNA form, the CDR3 reads TGTGCCAGCAGCGCCCGACAGAGAACCTACGAGCAGTACTTC.

The chain has TRBV28 and TRBJ2-7; no clear D. V was clipped by 1 base and J by 2 bases, with 6 bases between them. The CDR3 length is 13 residues. Germline loops: CDR1 MDHEN, CDR2 SYDVKM. In nucleotides, the CDR3 is TGTGCCAGCAGTTTATTAACAGCCTACGAGCAGTACTTC. The encoded protein is CASSLLTAYEQYF.

The rearrangement uses TRBV7-8 and TRBJ2-2, with 10 bases aligning to TRBD1. The CDR3 consists of 15 residues. Germline CDR1 and CDR2: SGHVS and FQNEAQ. The V segment lost 1 base and the J segment 6 bases; nucleotides outside the gene matches: 2. This CDR3 is CASSLDGQGAGELFF. CDR3 nucleotides: TGTGCCAGCAGCTTAGATGGACAGGGGGCCGGGGAGCTGTTTTTT. The whole variable domain, filled in from reference TRBV7-8 and TRBJ2-2, reads GAGVSQSPRYKVAKRGQDVALRCDPISGHVSLFWYQQALGQGPEFLTYFQNEAQLDKSGLPSDRFFAERPEGSVSTLKIQRTQQEDSAVYLCASSLDGQGAGELFFGEGSRLTVL.

The chain joins TRBV5-1 to TRBJ2-3; TRBD1 agrees at 7 bases. Germline V gene lookup returns CDR1 SGHRS and CDR2 YFSETQ. V lost 0 bases to trimming and J lost 3 bases; unmatched junction nucleotides: 13. The CDR3 contains 18 residues. This chain's CDR3 is CASSLVPGGALATDTQYF. CDR3 bases: TGCGCCAGCAGCTTGGTACCAGGGGGAGCCTTAGCGACAGATACGCAGTATTTT.

About this clone itself: This specimen includes other DNA sequences encoding the same CDR3. The V and J genes are TRBV6-5 and TRBJ1-5; D is perhaps TRBD1 (5 bases). Germline assignment: CDR1 MNHEY and CDR2 SVGAGI. The CDR3 sequence is 13 residues long. V was shortened by 2 bases and J by 7 bases, with 9 bases between the two germline ends. The CDR3 nucleotides read TGTGCCAGCAGTTACGGGCAGGGCCAGCCCCAGCATTTT. Amino acid sequence: CASSYGQGQPQHF.

Concerning this clone: The junction and the germline gene differ at one end; a read error may be behind it. The chain employs TRBV7-7 and TRBJ2-1; D possibly corresponds to TRBD2 (5 bases). Looked up from germline, CDR1 is SSHAT and CDR2 is FNYEAQ (reference sequence). The CDR3 has 13 residues. The CDR3 coding sequence is TGTGCTAGCAGCTTAGCGCCGGGGTATGAGCAGTTCTTC. Translating gives CASSLAPGYEQFF.

The gene calls are TRBV5-6 and TRBJ1-1; unclear D gene. The CDR3 contains 13 residues. V shed 0 bases and J shed 3 bases, with 6 bases lying between them. CDR1 and CDR2 from the germline V gene are SGHDT and YYEEEE. This CDR3 is CASSLVADTEAFF. The CDR3 nucleotides read TGTGCCAGCAGCTTGGTGGCAGACACTGAAGCTTTCTTT.

The chain links TRBV5-4 to TRBJ2-3; D is unclear. Germline loops: CDR1 SGHNT, CDR2 YYREEE (reference sequence). V dropped 4 bases and J dropped 2 bases, with 8 bases sitting between them. The CDR3 has 13 amino acids. DNA for the CDR3: TGTGCCAGCAGCCCCCAGAACACAGATACGCAGTATTTT. Translating it yields CASSPQNTDTQYF.

In this sample, this clone turned up once. V usage is TRBV4-3 and J usage is TRBJ2-7, with TRBD1 matching 10 bases. The length of the CDR3 is 16 residues. V gave up 1 base and J gave up 2 bases; unmatched junction bases: 5. The germline CDR1 and CDR2 sequences are LGHNA and YSLEER. The CDR3 bases are TGCGCCAGCAGCCAAGGACGACAGGGGGCCACCTACGAGCAGTACTTC. This gives the protein CASSQGRQGATYEQYF.

The chain is built from TRBV7-2 and TRBJ2-7, with TRBD1 as a possible D gene (7 bases). V was cut by 5 bases and J by 6 bases, with 20 bases left in between. The CDR3 is 15 amino acids. CDR1 SGHTA and CDR2 FQGNSA come from the germline V gene. CDR3 bases: TGTGCCAGCAGCCTACTGATGGAGGGGGCGCTCGAGCAGTACTTC. Its protein is CASSLLMEGALEQYF.

The chain is built from TRBV28 and TRBJ1-6, with D possibly matching TRBD1 (5 bases). The V gene's germline CDR1 is MDHEN and CDR2 SYDVKM. The CDR3 sequence is 13 residues long. The germline V and J ends were trimmed by 6 bases and 12 bases, with 15 bases remaining between them. The DNA of the CDR3 is TGTGCCAGCAGCCCGACGGGGGGGGTACCCCTCCACTTT. Protein product: CASSPTGGVPLHF.

As to this clone: Within the sample, other DNA sequences also encode this same CDR3. V and J are TRBV11-3 and TRBJ1-1; tentatively, D is TRBD1 (6 bases). Trimming shortened V by 5 bases and J by 4 bases, and 11 bases separated the two germline ends. CDR1 is SGHNT and CDR2 is YENEEA in the germline V gene. The CDR3 length is 13 residues. This CDR3 reads CASSPGGGTEAFF. CDR3 DNA: TGTGCCAGCAGCCCGGGGGGCGGCACTGAAGCTTTCTTT.

The chain combines TRBV13 with TRBJ1-1, with D perhaps TRBD1 (6 bases). Trimming took 6 bases from V and 6 from J, leaving 20 bases between them. The CDR3 runs to 15 residues. Germline CDR1 reads PRHDT; CDR2 reads FYEKMQ (reference sequence). The DNA of the CDR3 is TGTGCCAGCAGTCTGACTCAGGGGAATGGGGCTGAAGCTTTCTTT. Translated, it gives CASSLTQGNGAEAFF.

V usage is TRBV13 and J usage is TRBJ2-2; 7 bases agree with TRBD2. The germline CDR1 and CDR2 sequences are PRHDT and FYEKMQ (reference sequence). V trimming: 5 bases; J trimming: 6 bases; junction bases outside the gene matches: 9. This CDR3 is built from 15 residues. The CDR3 DNA follows: TGTGCCAGCAGCCCAACCGGACTAGTGGCCGGGGAGCTGTTTTTT. This sequence encodes CASSPTGLVAGELFF.

This chain uses TRBV4-1 with TRBJ2-7; D may be TRBD1 or TRBD2 (6 bases each). Germline CDR1 is MGHRA and CDR2 is YSYEKL. The V and J ends lost 4 bases and 4 bases respectively, with 14 bases between them. This CDR3 contains 14 residues. The DNA of the CDR3 is TGCGCCAGCAGCCCCCGACTAGGGGGGTACGAGCAGTACTTC. It translates to CASSPRLGGYEQYF.

V gene TRBV6-1 combines with J gene TRBJ2-2, with D possibly being TRBD2 (5 bases). V was pared by 6 bases and J by 6 bases, with 14 bases between. CDR3 length: 14 residues. Germline-derived CDR1 and CDR2 are MNHNS and SASEGT. CDR3 in amino acids: CASSVTTSPGELFF. In nucleotides, the CDR3 is TGTGCCAGCAGCGTAACTACTAGTCCCGGGGAGCTGTTTTTT.

The rearrangement links TRBV5-6 to TRBJ2-7; D is perhaps TRBD2 (7 bases). Deletions cut 0 bases from V and 1 base from J, with 14 bases between. CDR3 length equals 16 residues. Per germline, CDR1 SGHDT and CDR2 YYEEEE. CDR3 amino acids: CASSLAGGGGSYEQYF. The DNA for the CDR3 is TGTGCCAGCAGCTTGGCGGGGGGCGGAGGTTCCTACGAGCAGTACTTC.

This sequence joins TRBV7-9 and TRBJ2-7; tentatively, D is TRBD2 (6 bases). The CDR3 length is 14 residues. The V and J ends lost 3 bases and 6 bases respectively, with 15 bases between them. Germline CDR1 SEHNR, CDR2 FQNEAQ (reference sequence). The CDR3 coding sequence is TGTGCCAGCAGCTTGACAACCGGGACTCTCGAGCAGTACTTC. It translates to CASSLTTGTLEQYF.

The chain combines TRBV9 with TRBJ2-3, with 9 nucleotides matching TRBD2. The junction had 11 bases not matched to a gene; V was cut back by 0 bases and J by 6 bases. The length of the CDR3 is 17 residues. Germline CDR1 SGDLS, CDR2 YYNGEE. The CDR3 nucleotides read TGTGCCAGCAGCGTAGCAGGGCTAGCGGGAAGTAGGGATACGCAGTATTTT. This translates into CASSVAGLAGSRDTQYF.

V is TRBV4-2 and J is TRBJ2-7; no clear D. The CDR3 length is 13 residues. V was clipped by 4 bases and J by 3 bases, with 10 bases between them. Germline CDR1 is LGHNA and CDR2 is YNFKEQ. DNA of the CDR3: TGTGCCAGCAGCCTATATTCGAGCTACGAGCAGTACTTC. Its protein is CASSLYSSYEQYF.

J is TRBJ2-7 and V is TRBV2; 11 nucleotides align to TRBD2. Trimming at V came to 4 bases and at J to 2 bases, leaving 4 bases not matched to a gene. Germline V gene sequence: CDR1 SNHLY, CDR2 FYNNEI. The CDR3 consists of 15 residues. The CDR3 here is CASSVGLAGTYEQYF. In DNA form, the CDR3 reads TGTGCCAGCAGTGTCGGACTAGCGGGTACCTACGAGCAGTACTTC. The full variable domain, completed using reference TRBV2 and TRBJ2-7, is EPEVTQTPSHQVTQMGQEVILRCVPISNHLYFYWYRQILGQKVEFLVSFYNNEISEKSEIFDDQFSVERPDGSNFTLKIRSTKLEDSAMYFCASSVGLAGTYEQYFGPGTRLTVT.